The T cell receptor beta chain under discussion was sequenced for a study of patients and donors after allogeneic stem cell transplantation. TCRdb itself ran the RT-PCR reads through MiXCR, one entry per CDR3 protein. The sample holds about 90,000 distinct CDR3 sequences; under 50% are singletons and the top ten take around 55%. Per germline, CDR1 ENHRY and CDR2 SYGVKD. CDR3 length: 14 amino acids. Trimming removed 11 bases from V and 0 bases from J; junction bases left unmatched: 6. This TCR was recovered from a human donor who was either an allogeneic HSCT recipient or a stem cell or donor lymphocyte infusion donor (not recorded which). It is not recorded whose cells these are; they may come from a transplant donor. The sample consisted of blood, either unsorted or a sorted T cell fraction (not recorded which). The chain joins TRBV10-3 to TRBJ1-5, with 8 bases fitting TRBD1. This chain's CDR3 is CAVGTGDSNQPQHF. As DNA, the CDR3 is TGTGCCGTCGGGACAGGAGATAGCAATCAGCCCCAGCATTTT.